This passage covers 4 T cell receptor beta chains from one sample sequenced in a study of blood T cell repertoires in COVID-19. TCRdb's copy holds only in-frame clones and misses some; the assay was immunoSEQ multiplex PCR. The sample includes some 350,000 clones, around 90% of them seen just once. The sample taken for sequencing was peripheral blood. All receptors come from a woman aged 18-29 years who had recovered from COVID-19.

CDR3 in DNA: TGTGCCAGCAGCACTCGACTAGCGGGAGGGAAGAACACCGGGGAGCTGTTTTTT. This gives the protein CASSTRLAGGKNTGELFF. The chain combines TRBV21-1 with TRBJ2-2; the tabulated D call, TRBD2, remains unverified against the DNA. TRBV21-1 has pseudogene status. The CDR3 has 18 residues.

The chain combines TRBV20-1 with TRBJ1-2; no clear D. Trimming took off 6 bases at V and 2 bases at J, with 4 bases between the two ends. Per the germline V gene, CDR1 is DFQATT and CDR2 is SNEGSKA (reference sequence). The CDR3 spans 10 residues. The CDR3 loop is CSALNYGYTF. The CDR3 DNA follows: TGCAGTGCCCTGAACTATGGCTACACCTTC.

The chain couples TRBV19 to TRBJ2-1, with TRBD2 matching 8 bases. Germline CDR1 LNHDA, CDR2 SQIVND (reference sequence). This CDR3 has 15 residues. V lost 5 bases and J lost 4; bases outside the gene matches: 7. The CDR3, as DNA: TGTGCCAGTAGTGTCACTAGCGGACCTTACAATGAGCAGTTCTTC. This translates into CASSVTSGPYNEQFF.

This clone was found once. The chain joins TRBV12-5 to TRBJ2-1, with D possibly being TRBD1 (6 bases). V lost 2 bases and J lost 6, with 14 bases in between. Per germline, CDR1 LGHNT and CDR2 FRNRAP. The CDR3 runs to 15 residues. The CDR3 nucleotides are TGTGCTAGTGGTTTGTCGGCAGGGGTAGGCAATGAGCAGTTCTTC. Encoded protein: CASGLSAGVGNEQFF.